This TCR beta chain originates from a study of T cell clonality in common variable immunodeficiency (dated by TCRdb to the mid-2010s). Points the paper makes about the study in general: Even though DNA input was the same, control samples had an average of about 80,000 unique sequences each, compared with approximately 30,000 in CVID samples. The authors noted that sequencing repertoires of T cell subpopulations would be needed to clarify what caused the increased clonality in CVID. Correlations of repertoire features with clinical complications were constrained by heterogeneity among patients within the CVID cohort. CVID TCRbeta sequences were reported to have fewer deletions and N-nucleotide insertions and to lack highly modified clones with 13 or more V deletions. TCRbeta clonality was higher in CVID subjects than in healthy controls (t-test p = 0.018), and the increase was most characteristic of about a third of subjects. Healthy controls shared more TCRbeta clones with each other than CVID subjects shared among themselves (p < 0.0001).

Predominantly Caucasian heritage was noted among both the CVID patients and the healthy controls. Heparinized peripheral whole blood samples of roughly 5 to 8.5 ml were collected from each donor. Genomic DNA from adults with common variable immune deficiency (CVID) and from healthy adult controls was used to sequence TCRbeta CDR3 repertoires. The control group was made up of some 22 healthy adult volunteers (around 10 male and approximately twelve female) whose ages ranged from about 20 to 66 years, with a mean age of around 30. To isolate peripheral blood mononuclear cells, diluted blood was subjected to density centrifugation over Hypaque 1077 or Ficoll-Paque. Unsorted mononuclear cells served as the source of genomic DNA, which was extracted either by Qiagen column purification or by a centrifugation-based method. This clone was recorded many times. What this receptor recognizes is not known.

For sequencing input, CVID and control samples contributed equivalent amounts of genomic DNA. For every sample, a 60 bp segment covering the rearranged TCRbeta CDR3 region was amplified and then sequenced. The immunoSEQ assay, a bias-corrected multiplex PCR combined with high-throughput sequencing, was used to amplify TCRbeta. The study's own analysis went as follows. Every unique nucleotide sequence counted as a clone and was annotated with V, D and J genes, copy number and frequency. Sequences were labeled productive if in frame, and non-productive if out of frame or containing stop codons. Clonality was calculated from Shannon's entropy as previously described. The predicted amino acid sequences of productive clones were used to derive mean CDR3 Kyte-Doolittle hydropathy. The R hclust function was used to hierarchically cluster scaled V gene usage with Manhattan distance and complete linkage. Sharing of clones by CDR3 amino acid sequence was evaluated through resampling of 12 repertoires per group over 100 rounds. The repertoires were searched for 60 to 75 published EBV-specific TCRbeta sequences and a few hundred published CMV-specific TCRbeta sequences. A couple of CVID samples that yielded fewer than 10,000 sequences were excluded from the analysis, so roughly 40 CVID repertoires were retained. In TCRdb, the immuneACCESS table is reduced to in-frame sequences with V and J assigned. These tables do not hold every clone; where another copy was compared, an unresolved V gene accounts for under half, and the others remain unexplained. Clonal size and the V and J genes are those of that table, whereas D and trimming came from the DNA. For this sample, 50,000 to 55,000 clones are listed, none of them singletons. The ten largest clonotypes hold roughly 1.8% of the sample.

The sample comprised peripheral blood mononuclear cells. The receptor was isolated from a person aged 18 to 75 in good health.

CDR3 bases read: TGTGCCGATGAGGCAGATACG. It translates to CADEADT. The full CDR3 sequence reads CADEADTQYF. The chain couples TRBV2 to TRBJ2-3, with an unclear D gene assignment. The read is 3 residues too short to cover the CDR3 end, so that end is filled in from the germline J gene. There are 10 amino acids in the CDR3, from cysteine to phenylalanine inclusive. The CDR3 was read in part: 21 bases, with the frame set at base 1. The germline V gene specifies SNHLY as CDR1 and FYNNEI as CDR2. V and J lose 11 bases and 4 bases, and a span of 7 bases separates them.